This T cell receptor (beta chain) was found in a study of cytomegalovirus exposure and HLA in healthy donors. The PCR ran on 60 Vbeta and 13 Jbeta primers. TCRdb's copy holds only in-frame clones and misses some; the assay was immunoSEQ multiplex PCR. The data contain roughly 150,000 clones, just under 80% of them seen just once; the ten biggest clones take up about 4.3%. Study results and caveats: Rare sequences made up most TCRs, while some public TCRs were found in many donors. Most of the TCR beta V segments (in an earlier analysis) were productive either about 90% or about 30% of the time. Per published accounts, TCR beta sequences correctly predicted the HLA-A and HLA-B alleles of most subjects. Some V segments, including TRBV6-2 and TRBV6-3, were excluded as indistinguishable.

Germline loops: CDR1 GTSNPN, CDR2 SVGIG (reference sequence). Trimming pared 3 bases from V and 1 base from J, leaving 7 bases between. CDR3 length: 12 amino acids. Concerning this clone: What it recognizes is unknown.

The specimen was PBMCs. The sequence came from a young man in good health. The rearrangement uses TRBV30 and TRBJ2-7; tentatively, D is TRBD2 (5 bases). The CDR3 coding sequence is TGTGCCTGGAGGGACTCATCCTACGAGCAGTACTTC. It is translated as CAWRDSSYEQYF.